The 32 T cell receptor beta chains below were found in one sample sequenced in a study of blood T cell repertoires in COVID-19. Clones were read by immunoSEQ multiplex PCR, and TCRdb kept only the in-frame ones, dropping some. The sample includes under 200,000 clones, approximately 86% of them seen just once. What was sequenced was peripheral blood. These receptors were obtained from a woman older than 75 with acute or convalescent COVID-19.

The V gene is TRBV9, the J gene TRBJ1-4, with 10 bases lining up with TRBD1. There are 15 residues in the CDR3. Germline V gene data show CDR1 as SGDLS and CDR2 as YYNGEE. Trimming at V came to 4 bases and at J to 7 bases, leaving 7 bases not matched to a gene. CDR3 coding DNA: TGTGCCAGCAGCCTCGGACAGGGGGTCTTTGAAAAACTGTTTTTT. It encodes CASSLGQGVFEKLFF.

The CDR3 reads CASSTGVGGELFF. In DNA form, the CDR3 reads TGTGCCAGCAGCACAGGGGTTGGCGGGGAGCTGTTTTTT. The V and J genes are TRBV6-6 and TRBJ2-2; 7 nucleotides agree with TRBD1. CDR1 MNHNY and CDR2 SVGAGI come from the germline V gene (reference sequence). The V and J ends lost 6 bases and 7 bases, in that order; junction bases with no gene match: 5. The CDR3 contains 13 residues.

The chain joins TRBV6-2 or TRBV6-3 to TRBJ1-2; 10 bases agree with TRBD1. Looked up from germline, CDR1 is MNHEY and CDR2 is SVGEGT. V was pared by 5 bases and J by 2 bases, with 5 bases of the junction left unmatched. The length of the CDR3 is 15 residues. The CDR3 spells CASSTMGQGNYGYTF. CDR3 nucleotide sequence: TGTGCCAGCAGTACAATGGGACAGGGGAACTATGGCTACACCTTC.

J is TRBJ2-3 and V is TRBV6-4; TRBD1 is a possible D gene (5 bases). Germline V gene data show CDR1 as MRHNA and CDR2 as SNTAGT. The CDR3 is made up of 13 amino acids. The V gene lost 2 bases and the J gene lost 9 bases, with 12 bases spanning the gap. The CDR3 DNA reads TGTGCCAGCAGTGACGCCAGGGCGACAACGCAGTATTTT. Protein sequence: CASSDARATTQYF.

The chain has TRBV16 and TRBJ2-1, with D maybe TRBD2 (6 bases). Germline CDR1 and CDR2: KGHSY and FQNENV. V was pared by 2 bases and J by 3 bases, with 14 bases between. CDR3 length: 16 amino acids. CDR3 residues: CASSQRFLGGYNEQFF. In DNA, the CDR3 is TGTGCCAGCAGCCAAAGATTTTTGGGGGGCTACAATGAGCAGTTCTTC.

In its sample, this clone was seen once. The chain combines TRBV5-1 with TRBJ2-1; 8 bases fit TRBD1. The ends lost 4 bases at V and 3 bases at J; junction bases unmatched: 9. Per germline, CDR1 SGHRS and CDR2 YFSETQ. The CDR3 consists of 16 residues. The CDR3 sequence is CASSQMPTGGYNEQFF. The CDR3 region has the DNA TGCGCCAGCAGCCAAATGCCAACAGGGGGCTACAATGAGCAGTTCTTC.

The chain has TRBV19 and TRBJ2-3; TRBD1 aligns across 11 bases. Trimming at V came to 4 bases and at J to 4 bases, leaving 1 base not matched to a gene. Looked up from germline, CDR1 is LNHDA and CDR2 is SQIVND (reference sequence). This CDR3 contains 14 residues. The CDR3 loop is CASSKGQGADTQYF. CDR3 nucleotides: TGTGCCAGTAGTAAGGGACAGGGGGCAGATACGCAGTATTTT.

V gene TRBV19 combines with J gene TRBJ1-5; 7 bases map to TRBD1. V lost 6 bases, J lost 3 bases, and 8 bases stayed unmatched. The CDR3 is 15 residues long. Germline CDR1 reads LNHDA; CDR2 reads SQIVND (reference sequence). For the CDR3, the DNA is TGTGCCAGTAGCGAAGGGGGCGGTGACAATCAGCCCCAGCATTTT. Its protein is CASSEGGGDNQPQHF.

This clone was seen a few times. The chain is built from TRBV6-4 and TRBJ1-1; D is unclear. The CDR3 has 13 amino acids. The V gene's germline CDR1 is MRHNA and CDR2 SNTAGT. V lost 2 bases to trimming and J lost 0 bases, with 4 bases between them. Here the CDR3 DNA reads TGTGCCAGCAGTGACCTGTTGAACACTGAAGCTTTCTTT. It encodes CASSDLLNTEAFF.

This chain joins TRBV6-5 and TRBJ1-4; D not resolved. The CDR3 contains 12 residues. The V and J ends lost 6 bases and 10 bases respectively, with 12 bases between them. Germline values: CDR1 MNHEY, CDR2 SVGAGI. This CDR3 is CASRSSLRKLFF. The CDR3 region has the DNA TGTGCCAGCAGATCGTCACTGCGAAAACTGTTTTTT.

This chain links TRBV7-2 with TRBJ2-7; 8 bases line up with TRBD1. The length of the CDR3 is 17 residues. The ends lost 1 base at V and 3 bases at J; junction bases unmatched: 11. Germline V gene data show CDR1 as SGHTA and CDR2 as FQGNSA. This chain's CDR3 is CASSLVSSRQGYYEQYF. CDR3 sequence (DNA): TGTGCCAGCAGCTTAGTCTCTTCGAGACAGGGGTACTACGAGCAGTACTTC.

This chain connects TRBV11-2 to TRBJ1-4; possible D gene TRBD1, 5 bases. Deletions cut 4 bases from V and 6 bases from J, with 15 bases between. Germline V CDR1 and CDR2: SGHAT, FQNNGV. The CDR3 runs to 15 residues. CDR3 bases: TGTGCCAGCAGCTCGTCCGGGAGACAGTATGAAAAACTGTTTTTT. Amino acid sequence: CASSSSGRQYEKLFF.

The chain is built from TRBV5-1 and TRBJ2-7; 10 bases match TRBD1. The length of the CDR3 is 14 residues. Germline trimming cut 3 bases from V and 4 bases from J; bases unmatched to any gene: 4. Germline V lookup: CDR1 SGHRS, CDR2 YFSETQ. CDR3 bases: TGCGCCAGCAGCTCATTGGGACAGGGGTACGAGCAGTACTTC. Encoded protein: CASSSLGQGYEQYF.

This rearrangement joins TRBV5-1 to TRBJ1-1, with D possibly TRBD1 on 6 matching bases. Germline V CDR1 and CDR2: SGHRS, YFSETQ. The CDR3 is 14 residues long. The V end lost 4 bases, the J end lost 1 base, and 11 bases lay between the germline ends. This chain's CDR3 is CASSPRQANTEAFF. CDR3 coding DNA: TGCGCCAGCAGCCCCCGACAGGCGAACACTGAAGCTTTCTTT.

V gene TRBV30 combines with J gene TRBJ2-2; TRBD2 matches 10 bases. In germline, CDR1 is GTSNPN, CDR2 SVGIG (reference sequence). The trim removed 4 bases at V and 4 bases at J, leaving 3 bases unmatched. The CDR3 extends over 14 amino acids. Here the CDR3 reads CAWNSGRLTGELFF. CDR3 bases: TGTGCCTGGAATAGCGGGAGGCTCACCGGGGAGCTGTTTTTT.

The CDR3 DNA is TGTGCCAGCAGTTTATCACGGGACAGGAACTCCAGGTCCTATGGCTACACCTTC. This gives the protein CASSLSRDRNSRSYGYTF. This rearrangement joins TRBV27 to TRBJ1-2; 8 positions match TRBD1. The trim removed 0 bases at V and 4 bases at J, leaving 13 bases unmatched. The CDR3 contains 18 residues. CDR1 and CDR2 from the germline V gene are MNHEY and SMNVEV (reference sequence).

CDR3 DNA sequence: TGTGCCAGCAGCTGGATCACAGGGGGCGCGGAAGCTTTCTTT. This translates into CASSWITGGAEAFF. V usage is TRBV7-2 and J usage is TRBJ1-1, with TRBD1 matching 9 bases. After removal of 4 bases from V and 8 bases from J, the junction contained 8 bases not matched to a gene. From germline, CDR1 is SGHTA and CDR2 FQGNSA. The CDR3 spans 14 residues.

The V call is TRBV19, the J call TRBJ2-1, with 9 bases matching TRBD1. This CDR3 region has 16 residues. Germline CDR1 is LNHDA and CDR2 is SQIVND (reference sequence). J gave up 10 bases and V 1 base, and 11 bases lay outside the gene matches. The CDR3: CASSIASGTGFREQFF. The CDR3 bases are TGTGCCAGTAGTATAGCGTCCGGGACAGGGTTTCGGGAGCAGTTCTTC.

This chain connects TRBV5-8 to TRBJ1-2; D uncertain. CDR3 length: 13 residues. The V gene lost 1 base and the J gene lost 2 bases, with 6 bases spanning the gap. CDR1 is SGHTS, CDR2 YDEGEE, per germline. In DNA form, the CDR3 reads TGTGCCAGCAGCTTGACAAAAAACTATGGCTACACCTTC. As protein: CASSLTKNYGYTF.

The chain combines TRBV7-9 with TRBJ1-2; D is unresolved. The CDR3 has 18 residues. V shed 5 bases and J shed 3 bases, with 25 bases lying between them. Germline assignment: CDR1 SEHNR and CDR2 FQNEAQ (reference sequence). CDR3 sequence reads: CASSPKSTGSQVDYGYTF. CDR3 coding DNA: TGTGCCAGCAGCCCCAAGTCTACCGGGTCCCAAGTGGACTATGGCTACACCTTC.

This clone was counted a few times. The chain has TRBV6-1 and TRBJ1-6, with TRBD1 identical over 8 bases. Germline V gives CDR1 MNHNS, CDR2 SASEGT. With V trimmed by 2 bases and J by 8 bases, 8 bases remained unmatched. The CDR3 extends over 16 amino acids. The CDR3 nucleotides read TGTGCCAGCAGTGAACGGACAGGGAATGGGTATTCACCCCTCCACTTT. As protein: CASSERTGNGYSPLHF.

This rearrangement joins TRBV5-6 to TRBJ2-3; 10 bases align to TRBD2. CDR3 length: 16 residues. CDR1 and CDR2 (germline): SGHDT, YYEEEE. Trimming at V came to 0 bases and at J to 2 bases, leaving 3 bases not matched to a gene. CDR3 sequence (DNA): TGTGCCAGCAGCTTGGCTCTAGCGGGAGTCACAGATACGCAGTATTTT. It encodes CASSLALAGVTDTQYF.

The chain has TRBV5-4 and TRBJ1-2, with TRBD1 identical over 11 bases. Germline CDR1 and CDR2: SGHNT and YYREEE (reference sequence). The CDR3 extends over 18 amino acids. The ends lost 0 bases at V and 2 bases at J; junction bases unmatched: 9. The CDR3 DNA reads as TGTGCCAGCAGCTTGGGTGGACAGGGGGCCATCGTGAACTATGGCTACACCTTC. Residues: CASSLGGQGAIVNYGYTF.

The rearrangement joins TRBV5-6 to TRBJ1-2; no definite D call. The CDR3 extends over 15 amino acids. The V gene lost 0 bases and the J gene lost 4 bases, with 13 bases spanning the gap. Germline-derived CDR1 and CDR2 are SGHDT and YYEEEE. CDR3: CASSLVSGRGYGYTF. DNA of the CDR3: TGTGCCAGCAGCTTGGTTTCCGGTCGGGGCTATGGCTACACCTTC.

This chain uses TRBV14 with TRBJ1-1; D is ambiguous. V was shortened by 5 bases and J by 1 base, with 8 bases between the two germline ends. Germline V gene data show CDR1 as SGHDN and CDR2 as FVKESK. The CDR3 has 13 residues. This CDR3 is CASSFGGNTEAFF. CDR3 bases: TGTGCCAGCAGCTTTGGAGGGAACACTGAAGCTTTCTTT.

This chain uses TRBV5-4 with TRBJ1-1; D is unclear. V shed 6 bases and J shed 2 bases, with 11 bases lying between them. CDR1 and CDR2 (germline): SGHNT, YYREEE (reference sequence). This CDR3 contains 13 residues. CDR3 nucleotide sequence: TGTGCCAGCAACATCGAGGGCAACACTGAAGCTTTCTTT. Translation gives CASNIEGNTEAFF. Full variable domain (missing parts from reference TRBV5-4 and TRBJ1-1): ETGVTQSPTHLIKTRGQQVTLRCSSQSGHNTVSWYQQALGQGPQFIFQYYREEENGRGNFPPRFSGLQFPNYSSELNVNALELDDSALYLCASNIEGNTEAFFGQGTRLTVV.

The rearrangement joins TRBV2 to TRBJ2-1, with TRBD2 identical over 9 bases. Germline V CDR1 and CDR2: SNHLY, FYNNEI. The junction had 8 bases not matched to a gene; V was cut back by 8 bases and J by 9 bases. The CDR3 totals 13 residues. The CDR3 nucleotides read TGTGCCAGCGACTCGGCGGGAGGGACTGAGCAGTTCTTC. Its translation is CASDSAGGTEQFF. Filled out from reference TRBV2 and TRBJ2-1, the complete variable domain reads EPEVTQTPSHQVTQMGQEVILRCVPISNHLYFYWYRQILGQKVEFLVSFYNNEISEKSEIFDDQFSVERPDGSNFTLKIRSTKLEDSAMYFCASDSAGGTEQFFGPGTRLTVL.

This chain joins TRBV6-5 and TRBJ1-6, with D possibly being TRBD1 (6 bases). Trimming pared 8 bases from V and 10 bases from J, leaving 21 bases between. Germline V CDR1 and CDR2: MNHEY, SVGAGI. This CDR3 is built from 15 residues. The CDR3 reads CASQSGGPLSSPLHF. CDR3 sequence (DNA): TGTGCCAGCCAATCCGGGGGGCCCCTTAGCTCACCCCTCCACTTT.

The chain links TRBV24-1 to TRBJ2-2; D may be TRBD2 (6 bases). This CDR3 is 13 amino acids long. Germline-derived CDR1 and CDR2 are KGHDR and SFDVKD. V was pared by 9 bases and J by 6 bases, with 13 bases between. This CDR3 is CATGGMSAGELFF. The CDR3 DNA reads TGTGCCACCGGGGGGATGTCCGCCGGGGAGCTGTTTTTT.

The chain recombines TRBV4-1 with TRBJ1-3; D uncertain. The CDR3 covers 15 residues. Germline CDR1 MGHRA, CDR2 YSYEKL. Trimming pared 0 bases from V and 4 bases from J, leaving 10 bases between. The CDR3 bases are TGCGCCAGCAGCCAAGAGGGCACGGTCGGAAACACCATATATTTT. Translated: CASSQEGTVGNTIYF.

The chain couples TRBV19 to TRBJ1-5; D remains unclear. CDR3 size: 15 residues. V was trimmed by 0 bases and J by 6 bases, leaving 12 bases between them. Germline V gene lookup returns CDR1 LNHDA and CDR2 SQIVND (reference sequence). CDR3 bases: TGTGCCAGTAGTATAGATGGCACGAACATTCAGCCCCAGCATTTT. Translating it yields CASSIDGTNIQPQHF.

This rearrangement joins TRBV9 to TRBJ2-3; D might be TRBD1 (5 bases). In germline, CDR1 is SGDLS, CDR2 YYNGEE. CDR3 length: 14 amino acids. Deletions cut 1 base from V and 1 base from J, with 7 bases between. CDR3 DNA: TGTGCCAGCAGCGTACAGGGCGGCACAGATACGCAGTATTTT. Translation gives CASSVQGGTDTQYF.